This T cell receptor beta chain was sequenced during a study of blood T cell repertoires in COVID-19. Looking at the study overall: Samples taken during acute and convalescent COVID-19 were collected in the United States, Italy and Spain.

Trimming cost V 0 bases and J 1 base, with 9 bases left between them. The germline CDR1 and CDR2 sequences are SEHNR and FQNEAQ (reference sequence). CDR3 length: 15 residues. In the authors' methods: Reference gene primer amplification yielded estimated nucleated cell counts. Produced via immunoSEQ multiplex PCR; TCRdb's table is partial and in-frame only. That table supplies the V and J calls and clone size; D and trimming were determined from the DNA. This sample has roughly 200,000 clones, with about 90% found just once. The sample comprised PBMCs or T cells enriched from blood (not recorded which). V usage is TRBV7-9 and J usage is TRBJ1-1; no clear D. This TCR was recovered from a man aged 25 to 40 who had recovered from COVID-19. The CDR3 region has the DNA TGTGCCAGCAGCTTAGCGCTGGGAGAGAACACTGAAGCTTTCTTT. The encoded protein is CASSLALGENTEAFF.